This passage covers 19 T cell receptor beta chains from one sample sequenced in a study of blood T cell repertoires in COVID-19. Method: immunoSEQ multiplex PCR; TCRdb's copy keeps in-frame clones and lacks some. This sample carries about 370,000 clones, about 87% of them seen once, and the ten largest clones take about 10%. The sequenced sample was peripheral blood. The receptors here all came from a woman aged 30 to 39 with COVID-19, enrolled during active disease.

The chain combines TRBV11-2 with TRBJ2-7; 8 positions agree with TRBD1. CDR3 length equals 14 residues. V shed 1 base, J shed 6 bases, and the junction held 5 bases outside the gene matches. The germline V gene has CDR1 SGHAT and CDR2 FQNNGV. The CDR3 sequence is CASSLGTGFSEQYF. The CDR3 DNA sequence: TGTGCCAGCAGCTTAGGGACAGGGTTCAGCGAGCAGTACTTC.

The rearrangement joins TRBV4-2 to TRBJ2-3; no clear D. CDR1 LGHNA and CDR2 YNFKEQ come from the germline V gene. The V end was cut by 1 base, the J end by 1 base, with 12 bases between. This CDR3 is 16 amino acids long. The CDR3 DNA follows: TGTGCCAGCAGCCAAGGAGCGCGCCGGGGCACAGATACGCAGTATTTT. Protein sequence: CASSQGARRGTDTQYF.

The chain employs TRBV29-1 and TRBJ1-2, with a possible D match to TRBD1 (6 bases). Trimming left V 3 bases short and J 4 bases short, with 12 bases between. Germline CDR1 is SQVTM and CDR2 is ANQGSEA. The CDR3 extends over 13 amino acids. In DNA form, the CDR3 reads TGCAGCGTTGAGAGGGTGGACAGCTATGGCTACACCTTC. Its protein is CSVERVDSYGYTF.

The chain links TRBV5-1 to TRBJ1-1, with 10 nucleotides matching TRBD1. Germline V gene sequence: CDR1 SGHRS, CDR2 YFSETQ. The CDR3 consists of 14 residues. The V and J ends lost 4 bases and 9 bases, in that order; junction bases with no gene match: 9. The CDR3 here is CASSVGQGEGKAFF. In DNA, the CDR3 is TGCGCCAGCAGCGTCGGACAGGGGGAGGGCAAAGCTTTCTTT.

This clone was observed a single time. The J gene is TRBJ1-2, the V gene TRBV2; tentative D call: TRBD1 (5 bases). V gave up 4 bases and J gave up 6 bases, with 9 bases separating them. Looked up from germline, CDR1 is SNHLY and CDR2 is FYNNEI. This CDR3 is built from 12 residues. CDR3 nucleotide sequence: TGTGCCAGCAGTGTGTTCAGGGATGGCTACACCTTC. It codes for CASSVFRDGYTF.

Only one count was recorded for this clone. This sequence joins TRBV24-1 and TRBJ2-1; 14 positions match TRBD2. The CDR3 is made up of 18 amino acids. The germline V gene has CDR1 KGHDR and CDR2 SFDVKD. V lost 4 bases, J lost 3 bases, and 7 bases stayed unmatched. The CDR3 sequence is CATSESGLAGVGYNEQFF. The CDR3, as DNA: TGTGCCACCAGTGAGTCGGGACTAGCGGGAGTAGGCTACAATGAGCAGTTCTTC.

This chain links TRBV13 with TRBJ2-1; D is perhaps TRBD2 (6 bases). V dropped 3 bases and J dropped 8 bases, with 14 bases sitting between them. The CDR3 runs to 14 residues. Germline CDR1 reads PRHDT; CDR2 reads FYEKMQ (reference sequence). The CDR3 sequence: CASSLELAGYEQFF. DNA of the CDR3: TGTGCCAGCAGCTTGGAACTAGCTGGATATGAGCAGTTCTTC.

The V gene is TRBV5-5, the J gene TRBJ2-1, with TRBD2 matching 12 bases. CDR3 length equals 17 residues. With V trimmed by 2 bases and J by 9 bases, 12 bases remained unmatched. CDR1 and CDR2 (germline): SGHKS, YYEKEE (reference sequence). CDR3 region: CASSFRLAGGAAVEQFF. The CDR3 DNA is TGTGCCAGCAGCTTCCGGCTAGCGGGAGGGGCGGCGGTTGAGCAGTTCTTC.

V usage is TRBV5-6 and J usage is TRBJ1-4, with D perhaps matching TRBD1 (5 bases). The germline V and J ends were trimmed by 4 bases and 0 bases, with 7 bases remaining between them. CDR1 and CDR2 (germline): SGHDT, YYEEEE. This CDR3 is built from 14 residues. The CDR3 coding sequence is TGTGCCAGCAGCCCGGGGGCAACTAATGAAAAACTGTTTTTT. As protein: CASSPGATNEKLFF.

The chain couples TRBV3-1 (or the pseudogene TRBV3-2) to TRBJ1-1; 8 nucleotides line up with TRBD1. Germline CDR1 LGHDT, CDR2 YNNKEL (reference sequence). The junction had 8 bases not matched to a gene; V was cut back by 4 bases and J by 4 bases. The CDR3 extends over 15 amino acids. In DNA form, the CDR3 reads TGTGCCAGCAGCCGCCTGACAGGGGAGGGCACTGAAGCTTTCTTT. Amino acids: CASSRLTGEGTEAFF.

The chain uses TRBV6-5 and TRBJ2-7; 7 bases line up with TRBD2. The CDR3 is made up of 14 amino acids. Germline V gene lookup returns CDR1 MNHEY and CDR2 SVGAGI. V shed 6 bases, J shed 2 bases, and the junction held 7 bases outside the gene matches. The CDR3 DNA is TGTGCCAGCAGGCCTGTCGGGAGGCCCTACGAGCAGTACTTC. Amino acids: CASRPVGRPYEQYF.

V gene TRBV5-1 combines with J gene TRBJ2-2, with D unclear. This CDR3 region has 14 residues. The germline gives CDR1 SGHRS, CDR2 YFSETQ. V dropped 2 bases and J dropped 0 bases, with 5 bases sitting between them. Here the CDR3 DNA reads TGCGCCAGCAGCTTATCTCCGAACACCGGGGAGCTGTTTTTT. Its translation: CASSLSPNTGELFF.

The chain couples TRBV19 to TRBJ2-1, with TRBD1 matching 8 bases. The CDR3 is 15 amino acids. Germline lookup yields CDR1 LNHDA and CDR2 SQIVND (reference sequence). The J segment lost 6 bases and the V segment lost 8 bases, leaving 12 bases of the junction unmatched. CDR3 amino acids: CASSPGQASLNEQFF. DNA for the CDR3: TGTGCCAGTTCCCCGGGACAGGCCTCCCTCAATGAGCAGTTCTTC.

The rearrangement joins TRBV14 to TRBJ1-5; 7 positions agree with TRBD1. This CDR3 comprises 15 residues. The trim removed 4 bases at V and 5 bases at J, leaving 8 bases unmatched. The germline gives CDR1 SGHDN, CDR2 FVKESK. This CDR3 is CASSLDREGDQPQHF. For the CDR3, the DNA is TGTGCCAGCAGCCTAGACAGGGAGGGAGATCAGCCCCAGCATTTT. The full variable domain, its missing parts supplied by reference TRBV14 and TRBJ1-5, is EAGVTQFPSHSVIEKGQTVTLRCDPISGHDNLYWYRRVMGKEIKFLLHFVKESKQDESGMPNNRFLAERTGGTYSTLKVQPAELEDSGVYFCASSLDREGDQPQHFGDGTRLSIL.

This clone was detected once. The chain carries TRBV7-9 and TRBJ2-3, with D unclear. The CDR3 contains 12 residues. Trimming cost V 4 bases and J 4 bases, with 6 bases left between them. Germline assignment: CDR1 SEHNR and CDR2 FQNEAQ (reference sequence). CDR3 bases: TGTGCCAGCAGCTCGCGTGCAGATACGCAGTATTTT. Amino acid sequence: CASSSRADTQYF.

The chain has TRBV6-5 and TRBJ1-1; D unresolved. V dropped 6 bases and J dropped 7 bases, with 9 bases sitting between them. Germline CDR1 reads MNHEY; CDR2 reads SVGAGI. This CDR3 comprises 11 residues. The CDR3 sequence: CASRREVEAFF. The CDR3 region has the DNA TGTGCCAGCAGACGAGAGGTTGAAGCTTTCTTT.

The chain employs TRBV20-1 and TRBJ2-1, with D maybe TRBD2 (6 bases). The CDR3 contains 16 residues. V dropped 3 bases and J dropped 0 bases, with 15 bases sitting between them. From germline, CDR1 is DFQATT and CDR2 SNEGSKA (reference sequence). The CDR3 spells CSASSRAGASYNEQFF. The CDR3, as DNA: TGCAGTGCTAGTTCACGAGCGGGTGCCTCCTACAATGAGCAGTTCTTC.

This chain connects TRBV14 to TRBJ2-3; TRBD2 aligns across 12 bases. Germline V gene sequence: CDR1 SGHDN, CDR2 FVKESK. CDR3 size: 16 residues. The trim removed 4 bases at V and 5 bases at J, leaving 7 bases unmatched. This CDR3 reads CASSPGLAGLRDTQYF. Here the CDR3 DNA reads TGTGCCAGCAGCCCAGGACTAGCGGGATTAAGAGATACGCAGTATTTT.

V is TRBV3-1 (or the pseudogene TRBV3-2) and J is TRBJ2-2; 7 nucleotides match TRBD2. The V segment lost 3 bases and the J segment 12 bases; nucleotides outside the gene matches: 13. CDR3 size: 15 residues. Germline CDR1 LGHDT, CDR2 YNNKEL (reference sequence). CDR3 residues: CASSQEVGRGDQLFF. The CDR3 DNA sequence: TGTGCCAGCAGCCAGGAAGTGGGGAGGGGTGATCAGCTGTTTTTT.